A single sample is the source of the 20 T cell receptor beta chains below, sequenced in a study of blood T cells in healthy people across ages. It was with a sample-barcoded 5' primer and a J-beta primer mix that a second PCR of about 6 to 12 cycles was run. One entry per CDR3 protein results from TCRdb running MiXCR on the 5' RACE reads. Here the sample spans roughly 1,800,000 distinct CDR3 sequences, about 50% being singletons. The sample consisted of blood. The receptor set was obtained from a woman in her thirties or forties in good health.

This clonotype has more than one count but fewer than ten. The rearrangement links TRBV27 to TRBJ2-1; 14 nucleotides agree with TRBD2. CDR3 length: 18 residues. With 6 bases clipped from V and 2 bases from J, the junction kept 9 bases outside the gene matches. Germline CDR1 reads MNHEY; CDR2 reads SMNVEV (reference sequence). The CDR3 DNA sequence: TGTGCCAGCAGCCCGCAGGGGACTAGCGGGGGTGCCTACAATGAGCAGTTCTTC. Translating gives CASSPQGTSGGAYNEQFF.

The rearrangement joins TRBV6-2 or TRBV6-3 to TRBJ2-7; D assignment may be TRBD1 or TRBD2 (7 bases each). V lost 4 bases to trimming and J lost 6 bases, with 16 bases between them. CDR1 is MNHEY, CDR2 SVGEGT, per germline. The CDR3 spans 14 residues. CDR3 loop: CASSFFDREGEQYF. CDR3 sequence (DNA): TGTGCCAGCAGTTTCTTCGACAGGGAGGGCGAGCAGTACTTC.

This clonotype was counted a single time. This rearrangement joins TRBV6-4 to TRBJ2-1; 9 bases are a match to TRBD1. Germline-derived CDR1 and CDR2 are MRHNA and SNTAGT. The trim removed 0 bases at V and 7 bases at J, leaving 7 bases unmatched. CDR3 size: 16 residues. CDR3 sequence reads: CASSDSSGDRANEQFF. As DNA, the CDR3 is TGTGCCAGCAGTGACTCGAGTGGGGACAGGGCAAATGAGCAGTTCTTC.

The chain is built from TRBV10-2 and TRBJ1-2, with D tentatively TRBD1 (6 bases). Per germline, CDR1 WSHSY and CDR2 SAAADI. CDR3 length: 13 amino acids. The V end was cut by 4 bases, the J end by 3 bases, with 9 bases between. The CDR3 sequence: CASSGDTYYGYTF. The CDR3 nucleotides read TGCGCCAGCAGTGGGGACACCTACTATGGCTACACCTTC.

This clonotype has more than one count but fewer than ten. The DNA for the CDR3 is TGCGCCATAAAACCCCTCAAACGGATGGCAAACTCTGGGGCCAACGTCCTGACTTTC. Encoded protein: CAIKPLKRMANSGANVLTF. The chain joins TRBV10-1 to TRBJ2-6; D ambiguous. The germline gives CDR1 WNHNN, CDR2 SYGVQD (reference sequence). The CDR3 consists of 19 residues. V shed 10 bases and J shed 0 bases, with 25 bases lying between them.

This sequence joins TRBV27 and TRBJ2-5, with 11 bases that match TRBD1. V lost 2 bases and J lost 5; bases outside the gene matches: 10. This CDR3 comprises 17 residues. Germline CDR1 is MNHEY and CDR2 is SMNVEV (reference sequence). The CDR3 is CASSLEFGQGARETQYF. CDR3 nucleotides: TGTGCCAGCAGTTTAGAATTCGGACAGGGGGCGCGGGAGACCCAGTACTTC.

This clonotype was seen a few times. The CDR3, as DNA: TGTGCCAGCAGCTTAGCGTCAGGGAGTCTCGGGACCCAGTACTTC. It encodes CASSLASGSLGTQYF. The chain uses TRBV7-9 and TRBJ2-5; TRBD1 or TRBD2 may be the D gene (5 bases each). The CDR3 is made up of 15 amino acids. V was cut by 0 bases and J by 7 bases, with 15 bases left in between. Looked up from germline, CDR1 is SEHNR and CDR2 is FQNEAQ (reference sequence).

The chain is built from TRBV7-2 and TRBJ1-2, with D uncertain. Germline lookup yields CDR1 SGHTA and CDR2 FQGNSA. V lost 1 base to trimming and J lost 4 bases, with 10 bases between them. The CDR3 contains 14 residues. CDR3 amino acids: CASSLGLSFYGYTF. The CDR3 coding sequence is TGTGCCAGCAGCTTAGGACTCTCCTTCTATGGCTACACCTTC.

This chain links TRBV12-3 or TRBV12-4 with TRBJ2-5, with D unresolved. V was trimmed by 4 bases and J by 5 bases, leaving 17 bases between them. The CDR3 spans 15 residues. The CDR3 region has the DNA TGTGCCAGCAGTTCTGGTGACACTGTCTTGGAGACCCAGTACTTC. Amino acids: CASSSGDTVLETQYF.

The chain carries TRBV5-4 and TRBJ1-4, with D unresolved. CDR1 is SGHNT, CDR2 YYREEE, per germline (reference sequence). CDR3 size: 14 residues. Trimming shortened V by 4 bases and J by 8 bases, and 15 bases separated the two germline ends. The CDR3 sequence: CASSPDLGGEKLFF. CDR3 bases: TGTGCCAGCAGCCCGGACCTCGGCGGGGAAAAACTGTTTTTT.

In this sample, this clonotype turned up once. J is TRBJ1-2 and V is TRBV29-1, with 7 nucleotides matching TRBD1. The CDR3 has 16 residues. The V segment lost 0 bases and the J segment 2 bases; nucleotides outside the gene matches: 9. Germline V gene sequence: CDR1 SQVTM, CDR2 ANQGSEA. As DNA, the CDR3 is TGCAGCGTTGAAGATCGAGGGGGCAGTCTAAACTATGGCTACACCTTC. It encodes CSVEDRGGSLNYGYTF.

The chain recombines TRBV15 with TRBJ2-1; 7 bases are shared with TRBD2. V was pared by 8 bases and J by 2 bases, with 6 bases of the junction left unmatched. The CDR3 consists of 14 residues. CDR1 and CDR2 (germline): LNHNV, YYDKDF (reference sequence). The CDR3 is CATGGVNTYNEQFF. CDR3 sequence (DNA): TGTGCCACCGGGGGGGTAAATACCTACAATGAGCAGTTCTTC.

This clonotype appeared a single time. The chain links TRBV4-3 to TRBJ2-2; the D is unclear. The CDR3 runs to 15 residues. Trimming pared 0 bases from V and 8 bases from J, leaving 13 bases between. The V gene's germline CDR1 is LGHNA and CDR2 YSLEER. CDR3 DNA sequence: TGCGCCAGCAGCCAAGAGTACGTCAGCTTGGGGGAGCTGTTTTTT. Translating gives CASSQEYVSLGELFF.

The genes are TRBV2 and TRBJ2-1, with 8 bases fitting TRBD2. Germline V CDR1 and CDR2: SNHLY, FYNNEI. The CDR3 totals 15 residues. The trim removed 4 bases at V and 0 bases at J, leaving 2 bases unmatched. CDR3 residues: CASSAAGVSYNEQFF. The CDR3 DNA sequence: TGTGCCAGCAGTGCAGCGGGGGTCTCCTACAATGAGCAGTTCTTC.

The chain links TRBV28 to TRBJ1-1; D not resolved. V gave up 6 bases and J gave up 1 base, with 15 bases separating them. The length of the CDR3 is 15 residues. Per the germline V gene, CDR1 is MDHEN and CDR2 is SYDVKM. The CDR3 reads CASSFPREPNTEAFF. Written as DNA, the CDR3 is TGTGCCAGCAGCTTCCCTAGGGAACCGAACACTGAAGCTTTCTTT. The variable domain in full, completed from reference TRBV28 and TRBJ1-1, reads DVKVTQSSRYLVKRTGEKVFLECVQDMDHENMFWYRQDPGLGLRLIYFSYDVKMKEKGDIPEGYSVSREKKERFSLILESASTNQTSMYLCASSFPREPNTEAFFGQGTRLTVV.

The chain links TRBV6-2 or TRBV6-3 to TRBJ1-5; D remains ambiguous. V lost 0 bases to trimming and J lost 9 bases, with 6 bases between them. Looked up from germline, CDR1 is MNHEY and CDR2 is SVGEGT. The CDR3 has 12 amino acids. Written as DNA, the CDR3 is TGTGCCAGCAGTTACTCGTGGGGGCCCCAGCATTTT. It encodes CASSYSWGPQHF.

This chain uses TRBV28 with TRBJ2-3, with D possibly being TRBD1 (6 bases). CDR1 and CDR2 (germline): MDHEN, SYDVKM. This CDR3 has 15 amino acids. Trimming shortened V by 3 bases and J by 2 bases, and 12 bases separated the two germline ends. The DNA for the CDR3 is TGTGCCAGCAGTTTGACAGGAACCTTCACAGATACGCAGTATTTT. Its translation: CASSLTGTFTDTQYF.

This sequence joins TRBV5-1 and TRBJ2-7; no clear D gene. The CDR3 length is 14 residues. Germline CDR1 reads SGHRS; CDR2 reads YFSETQ. V shed 1 base and J shed 5 bases, with 13 bases lying between them. For the CDR3, the DNA is TGCGCCAGCAGCTTGTCGTTAAACGGCGACGAGCAGTACTTC. Its protein is CASSLSLNGDEQYF. The entire variable domain, with the rest obtained from reference TRBV5-1 and TRBJ2-7, is as follows: KAGVTQTPRYLIKTRGQQVTLSCSPISGHRSVSWYQQTPGQGLQFLFEYFSETQRNKGNFPGRFSGRQFSNSRSEMNVSTLELGDSALYLCASSLSLNGDEQYFGPGTRLTVT.

The rearrangement links TRBV20-1 to TRBJ2-7, with 12 bases that match TRBD2. V trimming: 0 bases; J trimming: 3 bases; junction bases outside the gene matches: 6. CDR1 is DFQATT, CDR2 SNEGSKA, per germline (reference sequence). The CDR3 loop spans 16 amino acids. The CDR3 DNA reads TGCAGTGCTAGAGACCTAGCGGGGGGGCTTTTCTACGAGCAGTACTTC. The encoded protein is CSARDLAGGLFYEQYF.

A few counts support this clonotype. The rearrangement uses TRBV28 and TRBJ2-4; D possibly corresponds to TRBD1 (6 bases). Germline V gene lookup returns CDR1 MDHEN and CDR2 SYDVKM. This CDR3 has 15 residues. Trimming removed 6 bases from V and 3 bases from J, with 15 bases in between. CDR3 in DNA: TGTGCCAGCAGCCAAACAGGGTGGGACAAAAACATTCAGTACTTC. Amino acids: CASSQTGWDKNIQYF.